These 5 T cell receptor beta chains originate from one sample sequenced in a study of graft-versus-host responses after intestinal transplantation. These receptors are not linked to any known antigen. Clones were read by immunoSEQ multiplex PCR, and TCRdb kept only the in-frame ones, dropping some. The sample yields about 100,000 clones, 87% seen once. The material was unstimulated CD4+ T cells sorted from spleen or lymph node cells, obtained before transplant. The receptors originated from a human donor who was the organ donor for an intestinal transplant.

This chain uses TRBV4-2 with TRBJ2-2; D may be TRBD1 (6 bases). The CDR3 runs 15 residues. V was clipped by 0 bases and J by 6 bases, with 11 bases between them. In germline, CDR1 is LGHNA, CDR2 YNFKEQ. The CDR3 coding sequence is TGTGCCAGCAGCCAAGAGGGGGCCCTATCCGGGGAGCTGTTTTTT. Its protein is CASSQEGALSGELFF.

The rearrangement joins TRBV6-5 to TRBJ1-1; 11 bases map to TRBD1. J was trimmed by 5 bases and V by 6 bases; bases with no gene match: 8. Germline CDR1 reads MNHEY; CDR2 reads SVGAGI. The CDR3 has 15 amino acids. The CDR3 DNA follows: TGTGCCAGCAGGTACCCCGGGACAGGGGGGACTGAAGCTTTCTTT. It encodes CASRYPGTGGTEAFF.

V gene TRBV28 combines with J gene TRBJ2-7; the match to TRBD2 covers 7 bases. With 10 bases clipped from V and 4 bases from J, the junction kept 13 bases outside the gene matches. The CDR3 consists of 14 residues. The germline CDR1 and CDR2 sequences are MDHEN and SYDVKM. CDR3 DNA: TGTGCCACCCTCAGTTTACACGGGAGGTACGAGCAGTACTTC. This codes for CATLSLHGRYEQYF. Using reference TRBV28 and TRBJ2-7 for the parts outside the CDR3, the full variable domain is DVKVTQSSRYLVKRTGEKVFLECVQDMDHENMFWYRQDPGLGLRLIYFSYDVKMKEKGDIPEGYSVSREKKERFSLILESASTNQTSMYLCATLSLHGRYEQYFGPGTRLTVT.

The rearrangement uses TRBV5-1 and TRBJ1-4; D is uncertain. The V end was cut by 1 base, the J end by 5 bases, with 0 bases between. The CDR3 covers 11 residues. CDR1 and CDR2 from the germline V gene are SGHRS and YFSETQ. CDR3 sequence: CASSLNEKLFF. In nucleotides, the CDR3 is TGCGCCAGCAGCTTGAATGAAAAACTGTTTTTT. Variable domain in full (rest from reference TRBV5-1 and TRBJ1-4): KAGVTQTPRYLIKTRGQQVTLSCSPISGHRSVSWYQQTPGQGLQFLFEYFSETQRNKGNFPGRFSGRQFSNSRSEMNVSTLELGDSALYLCASSLNEKLFFGSGTQLSVL.

The chain uses TRBV18 and TRBJ1-1; TRBD1 matches 7 bases. In germline, CDR1 is KGHSH, CDR2 LQKENI. Germline trimming cut 1 base from V and 1 base from J; bases unmatched to any gene: 3. The CDR3 is made up of 15 amino acids. The CDR3 here is CASSPRQGTNTEAFF. Here the CDR3 DNA reads TGTGCCAGCTCACCACGACAGGGCACGAACACTGAAGCTTTCTTT.